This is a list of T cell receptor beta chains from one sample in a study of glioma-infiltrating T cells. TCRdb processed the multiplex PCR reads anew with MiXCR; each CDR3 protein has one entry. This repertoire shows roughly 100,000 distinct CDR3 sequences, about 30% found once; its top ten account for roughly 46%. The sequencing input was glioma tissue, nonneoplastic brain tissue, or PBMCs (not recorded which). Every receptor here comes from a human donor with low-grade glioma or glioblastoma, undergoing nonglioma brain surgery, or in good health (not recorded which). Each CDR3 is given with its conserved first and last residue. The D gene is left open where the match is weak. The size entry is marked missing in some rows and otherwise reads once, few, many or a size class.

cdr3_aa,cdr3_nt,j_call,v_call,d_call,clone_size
CSVYSPRGPTEAFF,TGCAGCGTTTACTCTCCAAGGGGACCAACTGAAGCTTTCTTT,TRBJ1-1,TRBV29-1,NA,many
CASSYRRGAGEETQYF,TGTGCCAGCAGTTATCGGAGGGGGGCGGGAGAGGAGACCCAGTACTTC,TRBJ2-5,TRBV6-1,NA,many
CSARPGGTGELFF,TGCAGTGCTAGGCCCGGGGGCACCGGGGAGCTGTTTTTT,TRBJ2-2,TRBV20-1,NA,many
CASSIDEGQGEDTQYF,TGTGCCAGTAGTATAGATGAGGGACAGGGCGAGGATACGCAGTATTTT,TRBJ2-3,TRBV19,TRBD1,NA
CASKRQGPETQYF,TGTGCCAGCAAAAGACAGGGTCCGGAGACCCAGTACTTC,TRBJ2-5,TRBV27,TRBD1,many
CASRTFSRAQGPGGYTF,TGTGCCAGCAGAACCTTCTCTAGGGCACAGGGTCCGGGGGGCTACACCTTC,TRBJ1-2,TRBV7-2,NA,NA
CASSQDLYRYTDTQYF,TGTGCCAGCAGCCAAGATTTATACAGATACACAGATACGCAGTATTTT,TRBJ2-3,TRBV14,NA,few
CASSQDRGGVQPQHF,TGCGCCAGCAGCCAAGATCGGGGGGGAGTCCAGCCCCAGCATTTT,TRBJ1-5,TRBV4-3,NA,few
CASSQERVWDTEAFF,TGTGCCAGCAGCCAAGAACGAGTATGGGACACTGAAGCTTTCTTT,TRBJ1-1,TRBV3-1,NA,NA
CSAIPSFNEQFF,TGCAGTGCCATTCCTAGCTTTAATGAGCAGTTCTTC,TRBJ2-1,TRBV20-1,NA,many
CASSSANSNQPQHF,TGTGCCAGCAGTTCAGCCAACAGCAATCAGCCCCAGCATTTT,TRBJ1-5,TRBV6-1,NA,few
CASSRQGDGYTF,TGTGCCAGCAGTCGACAGGGAGATGGCTACACCTTC,TRBJ1-2,TRBV6-1,TRBD1,NA
CSAHGTDTQYF,TGCAGCGCCCACGGTACAGATACGCAGTATTTT,TRBJ2-3,TRBV29-1,NA,many
CASSDRTSGDSTDTQYF,TGTGCCAGCAGCGATAGGACTAGCGGGGATAGCACAGATACGCAGTATTTT,TRBJ2-3,TRBV4-2,TRBD2,NA
CASSVGASGGSDTQYF,TGTGCCAGCAGCGTAGGGGCTAGCGGGGGGTCAGATACGCAGTATTTT,TRBJ2-3,TRBV9,TRBD2,NA
CASSQEPTGGNSPLHF,TGTGCCAGCAGCCAAGAGCCGACAGGGGGAAACTCACCCCTCCACTTT,TRBJ1-6,TRBV5-4,TRBD1,NA
CASSHSTEAFF,TGTGCCAGCAGCCACAGCACTGAAGCTTTCTTT,TRBJ1-1,TRBV14,NA,many
CASSPSGDNEQFF,TGTGCCAGCTCACCAAGCGGTGATAATGAGCAGTTCTTC,TRBJ2-1,TRBV18,NA,NA
CASRAGTVDETQYF,TGTGCCAGCAGGGCCGGGACAGTGGACGAGACCCAGTACTTC,TRBJ2-5,TRBV2,TRBD1,NA
CASSGSGANVLTF,TGTGCCAGCTCTGGCTCTGGGGCCAACGTCCTGACTTTC,TRBJ2-6,TRBV7-9,NA,few
CASSAHLAGGLDEQFF,TGTGCCAGCAGTGCCCACCTAGCGGGGGGCCTGGATGAGCAGTTCTTC,TRBJ2-1,TRBV6-1,TRBD2,many
CAISSGTGAYEQYF,TGTGCCATCAGTTCCGGGACAGGGGCCTACGAGCAGTACTTC,TRBJ2-7,TRBV10-3,TRBD1,few
CAISSGGTAYEQYF,TGTGCCATCAGTAGCGGGGGGACAGCCTACGAGCAGTACTTC,TRBJ2-7,TRBV10-3,TRBD2,many
CSASRPVAALTDTQYF,TGCAGTGCTAGCCGCCCCGTAGCGGCGCTCACAGATACGCAGTATTTT,TRBJ2-3,TRBV20-1,NA,NA